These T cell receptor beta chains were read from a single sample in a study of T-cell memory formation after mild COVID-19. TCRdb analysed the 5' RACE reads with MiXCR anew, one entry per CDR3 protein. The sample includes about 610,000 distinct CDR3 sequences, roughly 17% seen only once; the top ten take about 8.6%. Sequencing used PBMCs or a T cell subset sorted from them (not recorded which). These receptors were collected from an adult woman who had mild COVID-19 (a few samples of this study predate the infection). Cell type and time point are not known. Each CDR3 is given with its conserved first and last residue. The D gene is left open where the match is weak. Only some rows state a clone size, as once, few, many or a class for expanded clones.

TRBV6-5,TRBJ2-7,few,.,TGTGCCAGCAGCTCCGGGGTTGGTCCTTACTACGAGCAGTACTTC,CASSSGVGPYYEQYF
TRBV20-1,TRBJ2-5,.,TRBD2,TGCAGTGCTAGGGCGGGACTAGCGGGCTCCGTTCGAGAGACCCAGTACTTC,CSARAGLAGSVRETQYF
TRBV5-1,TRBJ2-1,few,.,TGCGCCAGCAGCTTGGGGGTAGTTAGAACTAACTACAATGAGCAGTTCTTC,CASSLGVVRTNYNEQFF
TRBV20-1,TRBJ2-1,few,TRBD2,TGCAGTGCTAGAGATCGAGCGGGAGGGCTATACAATGAGCAGTTCTTC,CSARDRAGGLYNEQFF
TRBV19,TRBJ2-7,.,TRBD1,TGTGCCAGTAGTACCTCCTTGACAGGGGGTTACGAGCAGTACTTC,CASSTSLTGGYEQYF
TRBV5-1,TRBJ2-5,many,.,TGCGCCAGCAGCTTGATACAGCAAGAGACCCAGTACTTC,CASSLIQQETQYF
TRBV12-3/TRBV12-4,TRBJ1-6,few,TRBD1,TGTGCCAGCAGTTTAGCGGACAGGGGCCGGGGGTCCCTCCACTTT,CASSLADRGRGSLHF
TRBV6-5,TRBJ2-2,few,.,TGTGCCAGCAGTTCTTCAGGGAGCGGGAACACCGGGGAGCTGTTTTTT,CASSSSGSGNTGELFF
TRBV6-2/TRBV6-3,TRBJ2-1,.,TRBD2,TGTGCCAGCAGTCCGGGACTAGCGGGAGGGCCCTCCTACAATGAGCAGTTCTTC,CASSPGLAGGPSYNEQFF
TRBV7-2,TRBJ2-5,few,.,TGTGCCAGCACCACGCGCGGACAGCAAGAGACCCAGTACTTC,CASTTRGQQETQYF
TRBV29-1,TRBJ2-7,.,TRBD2,TGCAGCATACTAGCGGGAGGGCCCTACGAGCAGTACTTC,CSILAGGPYEQYF
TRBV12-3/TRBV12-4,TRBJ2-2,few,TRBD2,TGTGCCAGCAGCAAGGCGGTAGCGGGAGAGGATGGGGAGCTGTTTTTT,CASSKAVAGEDGELFF
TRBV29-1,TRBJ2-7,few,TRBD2,TGCAGCGTTGAAGGACTAGCGGGAGGACACGAGCAGTACTTC,CSVEGLAGGHEQYF
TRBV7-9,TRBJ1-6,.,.,TGTGCCAGCAGCTTCCGGAGAAATAATTCACCCCTCCACTTT,CASSFRRNNSPLHF
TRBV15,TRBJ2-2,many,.,TGTGCCACCAGCAGAGATCAGAGGACTCTGAACACCGGGGAGCTGTTTTTT,CATSRDQRTLNTGELFF
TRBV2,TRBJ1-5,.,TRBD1,TGTGCCAGCAGTGATAGGACAGGGGGACAGCCCCAGCATTTT,CASSDRTGGQPQHF
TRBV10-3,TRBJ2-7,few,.,TGTGCCATCAGCTCCGGGTCCACCTACGAGCAGTACTTC,CAISSGSTYEQYF
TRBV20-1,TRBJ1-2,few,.,TGCAGTGCTAGAAGGGGGGGCTATGGCTACACCTTC,CSARRGGYGYTF
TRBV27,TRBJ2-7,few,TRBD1,TGTGCCAGCAGGGTGACAGGGAGCTACGAGCAGTACTTC,CASRVTGSYEQYF
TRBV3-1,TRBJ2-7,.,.,TGTGCCAGCAGCCAGAGGGCCACTTCCTACGAGCAGTACTTC,CASSQRATSYEQYF
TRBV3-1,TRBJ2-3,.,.,TGTGCCAGCAGCCAAGATACCCGTGATACGCAGTATTTT,CASSQDTRDTQYF
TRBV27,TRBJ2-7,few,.,TGTGCCAGCAGTTTTACTAGTCGCTCCTACGAGCAGTACTTC,CASSFTSRSYEQYF
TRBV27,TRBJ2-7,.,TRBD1,TGTGCCAGCATCCGGGACAGGGGTTGCTACGAGCAGTACTTC,CASIRDRGCYEQYF
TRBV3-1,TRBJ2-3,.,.,TGTGCCAGCAGCCCGCCTCTTGGCTTCGCTTTCGAGAATACGCAGTATTTT,CASSPPLGFAFENTQYF
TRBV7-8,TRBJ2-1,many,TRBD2,TGTGCCAGCAGCGTAGGACTAGCGAATGAGCAGTTCTTC,CASSVGLANEQFF
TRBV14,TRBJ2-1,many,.,TGTGCCAGCAGCCTCCTGGGGGGTGAGCAGTTCTTC,CASSLLGGEQFF
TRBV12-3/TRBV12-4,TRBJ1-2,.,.,TGTGCCAGCAGTTTAAAGGGGAACTATGGCTACACCTTC,CASSLKGNYGYTF
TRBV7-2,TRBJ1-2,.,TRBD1,TGTGCCAGCAGCCTACGACAGGGGGCTTGGATAAACTATGGCTACACCTTC,CASSLRQGAWINYGYTF
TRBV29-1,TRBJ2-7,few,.,TGCAGCGTTAGTGAGACAGGCTACGAGCAGTACTTC,CSVSETGYEQYF
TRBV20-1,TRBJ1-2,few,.,TGCAGTGCTAGTGTACAGAACTATGGCTACACCTTC,CSASVQNYGYTF
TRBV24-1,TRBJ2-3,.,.,TGTGCCACCAGTCGACAGGGCACAGATACGCAGTATTTT,CATSRQGTDTQYF
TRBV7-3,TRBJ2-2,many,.,TGTGCCAGCAGCCACCAGGGGACCGGGGAGCTGTTTTTT,CASSHQGTGELFF
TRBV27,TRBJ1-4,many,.,TGTGCCAGCAGTTTAGGGCTGAATGAAAAACTGTTTTTT,CASSLGLNEKLFF
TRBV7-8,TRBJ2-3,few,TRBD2,TGTGCCAGCAGCTTAAGTCCTCCGGGAGGTGGAACAGATACGCAGTATTTT,CASSLSPPGGGTDTQYF
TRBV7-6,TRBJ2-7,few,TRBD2,TGTGCCAGCAGCATGACCGGGACTAGTATCTACGAGCAGTACTTC,CASSMTGTSIYEQYF
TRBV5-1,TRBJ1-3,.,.,TGCGCCAGCAGCTTGGCCTTCGGGAACTCTGGAAACACCATATATTTT,CASSLAFGNSGNTIYF
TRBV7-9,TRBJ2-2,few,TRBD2,TGTGCCAGCAGCTTAGTGCTGTCTCGGGAGGGCGACGGGGAGCTGTTTTTT,CASSLVLSREGDGELFF
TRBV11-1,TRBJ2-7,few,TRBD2,TGTGCCAGCAGTCAACGAACAGCGGGGGCCCTCTCCTACGAGCAGTACTTC,CASSQRTAGALSYEQYF
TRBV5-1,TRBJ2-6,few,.,TGCGCCAGCAGGACGGAAACCTCTGGGGCCAACGTCCTGACTTTC,CASRTETSGANVLTF
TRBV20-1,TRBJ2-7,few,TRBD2,TGCAGTGCCAAACTAACTAGCGGGAGCTCCTACGAGCAGTACTTC,CSAKLTSGSSYEQYF
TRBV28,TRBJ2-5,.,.,TGTGCCAGCAGAGACCCCCTACAAGAGACCCAGTACTTC,CASRDPLQETQYF
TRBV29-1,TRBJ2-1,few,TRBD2,TGCAGCGGGGGGACTAGCGGGCACAATGAGCAGTTCTTC,CSGGTSGHNEQFF
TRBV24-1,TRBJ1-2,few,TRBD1,TGTGCCACCAGTGATTCTGCCGGGACAGGCATGTGGGGCTACACCTTC,CATSDSAGTGMWGYTF
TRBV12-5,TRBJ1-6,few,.,TGTGCTAGTGGTTTGGGGGACCCGGGATCACCCCTCCACTTT,CASGLGDPGSPLHF
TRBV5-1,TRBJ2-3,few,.,TGCGCCAGCAGCTTGAGGGAGCTTAAGATAGATACGCAGTATTTT,CASSLRELKIDTQYF